This paragraph reports one T cell receptor (beta chain). The target antigen is unknown. This record belongs to a study of siplizumab effects on memory and regulatory T cells. Study conclusions and caveats: Fewer alloreactive sequences mapped to unstimulated CD4+ memory cells under siplizumab. The study did not confirm that proliferating Tregs from siplizumab cultures were suppressive. The authors could not assign a naive or memory phenotype to roughly 75-97% of proliferating CD4+ or CD8+ clones.

Data came from immunoSEQ multiplex PCR; TCRdb stores just in-frame clones and leaves some out. Seen here are 80,000 to 130,000 clones, 92% observed once, and the top ten hold roughly 0.78%. Germline lookup yields CDR1 LNHDA and CDR2 SQIVND (reference sequence). After removal of 1 base from V and 8 bases from J, the junction contained 10 bases not matched to a gene. The CDR3 contains 17 residues. The chain recombines TRBV19 with TRBJ2-1; 11 nucleotides match TRBD2. The specimen sequenced was Tregs sorted from blood. The TCR comes from a human donor in good health. CDR3 sequence: CASSIALAGGAMDEQFF. The DNA of the CDR3 is TGTGCCAGTAGTATAGCCTTAGCGGGGGGGGCCATGGATGAGCAGTTCTTC. Full variable domain (rest looked up from reference TRBV19 and TRBJ2-1): DGGITQSPKYLFRKEGQNVTLSCEQNLNHDAMYWYRQDPGQGLRLIYYSQIVNDFQKGDIAEGYSVSREKKESFPLTVTSAQKNPTAFYLCASSIALAGGAMDEQFFGPGTRLTVL.